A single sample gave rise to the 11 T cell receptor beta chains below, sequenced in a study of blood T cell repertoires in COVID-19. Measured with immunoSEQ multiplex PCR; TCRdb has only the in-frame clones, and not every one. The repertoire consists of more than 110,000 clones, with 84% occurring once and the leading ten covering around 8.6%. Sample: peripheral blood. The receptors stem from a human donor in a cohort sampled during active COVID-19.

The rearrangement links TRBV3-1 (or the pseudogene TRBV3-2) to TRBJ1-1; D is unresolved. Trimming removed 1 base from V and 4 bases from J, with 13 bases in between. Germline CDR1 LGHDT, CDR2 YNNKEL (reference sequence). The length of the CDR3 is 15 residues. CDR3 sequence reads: CASSQVAGLPTEAFF. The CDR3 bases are TGTGCCAGCAGCCAAGTTGCGGGGTTGCCCACTGAAGCTTTCTTT.

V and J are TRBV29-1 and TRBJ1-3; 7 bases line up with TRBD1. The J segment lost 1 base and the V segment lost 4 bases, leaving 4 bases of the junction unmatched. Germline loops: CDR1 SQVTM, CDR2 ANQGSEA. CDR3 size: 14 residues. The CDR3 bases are TGCAGCGTTGTGGAGGGGGCTTCTGGAAACACCATATATTTT. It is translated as CSVVEGASGNTIYF.

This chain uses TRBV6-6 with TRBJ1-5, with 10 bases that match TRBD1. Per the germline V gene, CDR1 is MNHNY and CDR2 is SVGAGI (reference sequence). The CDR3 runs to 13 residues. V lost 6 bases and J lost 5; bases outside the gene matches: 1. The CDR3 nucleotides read TGTGCCAGCAGGGGGACAGGGGATCAGCCCCAGCATTTT. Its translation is CASRGTGDQPQHF.

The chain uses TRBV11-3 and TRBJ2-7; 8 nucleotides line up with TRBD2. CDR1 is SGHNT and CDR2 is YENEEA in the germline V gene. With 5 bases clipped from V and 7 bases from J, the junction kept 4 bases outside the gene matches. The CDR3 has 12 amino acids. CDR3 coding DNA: TGTGCCAGCAGCCTAGCGGGTACGGAGCAGTACTTC. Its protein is CASSLAGTEQYF.

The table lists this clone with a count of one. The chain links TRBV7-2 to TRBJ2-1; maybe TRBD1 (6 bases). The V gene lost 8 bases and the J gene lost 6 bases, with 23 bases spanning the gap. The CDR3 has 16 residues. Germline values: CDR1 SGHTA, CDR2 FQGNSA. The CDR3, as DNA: TGTGCCAGCCGGTCCCCAGGGGTAGTAGCGTTCAATGAGCAGTTCTTC. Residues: CASRSPGVVAFNEQFF.

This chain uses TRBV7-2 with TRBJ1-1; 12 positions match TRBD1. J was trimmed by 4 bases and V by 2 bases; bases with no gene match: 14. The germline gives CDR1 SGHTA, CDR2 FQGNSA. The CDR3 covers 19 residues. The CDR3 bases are TGTGCCAGCAGCTTACGGTGGCCCGGGACAGGGGGCATAGGCACTGAAGCTTTCTTT. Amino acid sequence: CASSLRWPGTGGIGTEAFF.

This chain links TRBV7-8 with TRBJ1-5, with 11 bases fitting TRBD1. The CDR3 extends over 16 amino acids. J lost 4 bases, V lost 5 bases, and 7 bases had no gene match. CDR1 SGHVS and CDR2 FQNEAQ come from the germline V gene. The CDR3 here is CASSKGQGAGNQPQHF. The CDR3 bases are TGTGCCAGCAGCAAAGGACAGGGGGCTGGAAATCAGCCCCAGCATTTT.

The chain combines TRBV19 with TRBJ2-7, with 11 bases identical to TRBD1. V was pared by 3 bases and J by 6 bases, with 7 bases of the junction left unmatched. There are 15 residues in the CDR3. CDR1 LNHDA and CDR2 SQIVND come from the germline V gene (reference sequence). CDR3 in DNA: TGTGCCAGTAGTATCGAGGGGACAGGGGGACGCGAGCAGTACTTC. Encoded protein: CASSIEGTGGREQYF.

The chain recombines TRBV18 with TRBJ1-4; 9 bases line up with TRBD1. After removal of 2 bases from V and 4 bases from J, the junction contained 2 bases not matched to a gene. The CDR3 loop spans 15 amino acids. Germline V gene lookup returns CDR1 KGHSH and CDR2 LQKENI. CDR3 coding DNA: TGTGCCAGCTCACCATGGGACAGGGTTAATGAAAAACTGTTTTTT. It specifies CASSPWDRVNEKLFF.

The CDR3 nucleotides are TGTGCCGGCCGTCATTATGGCTACACCTTC. This gives the protein CAGRHYGYTF. The chain uses TRBV2 and TRBJ1-2; D not resolved. V gave up 11 bases and J gave up 5 bases, with 9 bases separating them. Germline V gene lookup returns CDR1 SNHLY and CDR2 FYNNEI. The CDR3 contains 10 residues.

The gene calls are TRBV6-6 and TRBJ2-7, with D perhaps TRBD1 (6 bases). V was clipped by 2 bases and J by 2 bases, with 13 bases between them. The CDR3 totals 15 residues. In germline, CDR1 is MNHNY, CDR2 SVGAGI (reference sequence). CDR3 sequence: CASSYLLDRTYEQYF. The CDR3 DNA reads TGTGCCAGCAGTTACCTCCTGGACAGAACCTACGAGCAGTACTTC.